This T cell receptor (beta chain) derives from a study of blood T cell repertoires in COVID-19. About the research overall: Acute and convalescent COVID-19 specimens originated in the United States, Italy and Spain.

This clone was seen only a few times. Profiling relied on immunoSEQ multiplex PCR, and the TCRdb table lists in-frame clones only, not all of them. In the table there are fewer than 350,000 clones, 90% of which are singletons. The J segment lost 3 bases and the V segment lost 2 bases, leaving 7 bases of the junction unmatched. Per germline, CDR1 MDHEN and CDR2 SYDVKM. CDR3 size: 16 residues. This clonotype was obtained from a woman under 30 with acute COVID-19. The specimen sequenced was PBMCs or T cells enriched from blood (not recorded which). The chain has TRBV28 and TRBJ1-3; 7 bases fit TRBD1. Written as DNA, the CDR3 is TGTGCCAGCAGTTTAGAGAGGGGGCTAGGTGGAAACACCATATATTTT. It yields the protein CASSLERGLGGNTIYF. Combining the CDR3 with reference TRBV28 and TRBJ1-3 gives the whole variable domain DVKVTQSSRYLVKRTGEKVFLECVQDMDHENMFWYRQDPGLGLRLIYFSYDVKMKEKGDIPEGYSVSREKKERFSLILESASTNQTSMYLCASSLERGLGGNTIYFGEGSWLTVV.